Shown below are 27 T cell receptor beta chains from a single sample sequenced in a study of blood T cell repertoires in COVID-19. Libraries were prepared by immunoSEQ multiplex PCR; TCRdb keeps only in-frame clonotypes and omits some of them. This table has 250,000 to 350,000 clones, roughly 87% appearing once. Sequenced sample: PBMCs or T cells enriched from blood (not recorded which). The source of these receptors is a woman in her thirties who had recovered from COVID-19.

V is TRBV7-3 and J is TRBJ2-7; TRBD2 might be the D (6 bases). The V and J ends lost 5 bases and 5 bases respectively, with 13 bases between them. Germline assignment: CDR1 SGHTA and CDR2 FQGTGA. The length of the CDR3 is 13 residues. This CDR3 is CASSRGGDHEQYF. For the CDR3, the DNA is TGTGCCAGCAGCCGAGGCGGGGACCACGAGCAGTACTTC.

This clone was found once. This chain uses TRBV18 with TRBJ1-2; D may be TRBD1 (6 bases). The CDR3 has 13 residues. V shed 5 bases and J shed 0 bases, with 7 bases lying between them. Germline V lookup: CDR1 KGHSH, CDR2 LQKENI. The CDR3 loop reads CASSEGANYGYTF. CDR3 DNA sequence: TGTGCCAGCTCAGAGGGGGCTAACTATGGCTACACCTTC.

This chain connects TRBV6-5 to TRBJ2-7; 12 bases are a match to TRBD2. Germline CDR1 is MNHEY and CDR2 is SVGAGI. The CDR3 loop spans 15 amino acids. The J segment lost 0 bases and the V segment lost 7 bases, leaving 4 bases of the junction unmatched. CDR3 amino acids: CASNLAGGNSYEQYF. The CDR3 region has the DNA TGTGCCAGCAATCTAGCGGGAGGGAACTCCTACGAGCAGTACTTC.

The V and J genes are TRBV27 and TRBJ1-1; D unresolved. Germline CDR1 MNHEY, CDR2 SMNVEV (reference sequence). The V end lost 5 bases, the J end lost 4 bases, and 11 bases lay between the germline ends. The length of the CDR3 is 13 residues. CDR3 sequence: CASSPVRSTEAFF. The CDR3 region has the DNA TGTGCCAGCAGTCCGGTTCGGAGCACTGAAGCTTTCTTT.

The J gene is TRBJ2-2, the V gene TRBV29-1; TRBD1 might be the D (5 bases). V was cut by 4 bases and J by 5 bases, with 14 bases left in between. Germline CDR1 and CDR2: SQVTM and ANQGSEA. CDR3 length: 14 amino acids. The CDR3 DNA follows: TGCAGCGTTGCCTGGACACGGTTGACCGGGGAGCTGTTTTTT. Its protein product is CSVAWTRLTGELFF.

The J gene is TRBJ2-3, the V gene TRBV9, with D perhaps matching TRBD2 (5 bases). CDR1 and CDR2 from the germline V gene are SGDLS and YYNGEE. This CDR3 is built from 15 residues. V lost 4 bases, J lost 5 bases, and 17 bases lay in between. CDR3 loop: CASSSGVLGGDTQYF. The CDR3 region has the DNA TGTGCCAGCAGCTCCGGGGTCCTAGGAGGAGATACGCAGTATTTT.

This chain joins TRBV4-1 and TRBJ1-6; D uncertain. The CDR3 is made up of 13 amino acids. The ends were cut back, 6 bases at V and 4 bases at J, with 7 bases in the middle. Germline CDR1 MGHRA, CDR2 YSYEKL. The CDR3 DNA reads TGCGCCAGCAGGTCAGAATATAATTCACCCCTCCACTTT. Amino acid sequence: CASRSEYNSPLHF.

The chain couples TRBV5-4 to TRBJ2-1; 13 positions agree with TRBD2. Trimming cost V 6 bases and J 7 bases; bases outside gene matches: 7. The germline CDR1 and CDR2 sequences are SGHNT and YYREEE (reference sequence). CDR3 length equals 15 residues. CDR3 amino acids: CASTTSGGAWNEQFF. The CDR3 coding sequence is TGTGCCAGCACCACTAGCGGGGGGGCTTGGAATGAGCAGTTCTTC.

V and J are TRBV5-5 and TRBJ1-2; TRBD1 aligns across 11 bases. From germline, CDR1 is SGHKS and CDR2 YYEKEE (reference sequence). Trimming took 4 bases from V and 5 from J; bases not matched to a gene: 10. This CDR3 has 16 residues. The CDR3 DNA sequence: TGTGCCAGCAGCCAAAGCGGGACAGGGGGGCAGTATGGCTACACCTTC. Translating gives CASSQSGTGGQYGYTF.

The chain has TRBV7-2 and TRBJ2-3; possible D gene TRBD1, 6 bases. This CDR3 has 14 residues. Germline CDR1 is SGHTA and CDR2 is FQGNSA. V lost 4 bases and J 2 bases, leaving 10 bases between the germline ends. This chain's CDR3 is CASSSGQPTDTQYF. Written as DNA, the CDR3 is TGTGCCAGCAGCTCCGGACAGCCCACAGATACGCAGTATTTT.

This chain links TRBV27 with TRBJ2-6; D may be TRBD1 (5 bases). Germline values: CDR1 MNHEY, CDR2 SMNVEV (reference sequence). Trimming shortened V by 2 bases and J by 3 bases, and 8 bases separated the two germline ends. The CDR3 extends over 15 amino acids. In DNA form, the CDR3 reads TGTGCCAGCAGTTTAAGGGGTTTTGGGGCCAACGTCCTGACTTTC. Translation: CASSLRGFGANVLTF.

The CDR3 nucleotides read TGTGCCAGCAGCTTTCCTGATAAACGACAGGGAACCAACACTGAAGCTTTCTTT. It encodes CASSFPDKRQGTNTEAFF. The chain carries TRBV7-9 and TRBJ1-1; TRBD1 matches at 7 bases. The CDR3 has 18 residues. The germline CDR1 and CDR2 sequences are SEHNR and FQNEAQ (reference sequence). After removal of 3 bases from V and 2 bases from J, the junction contained 15 bases not matched to a gene. The variable domain in full, completed from reference TRBV7-9 and TRBJ1-1, reads DTGVSQNPRHKITKRGQNVTFRCDPISEHNRLYWYRQTLGQGPEFLTYFQNEAQLEKSRLLSDRFSAERPKGSFSTLEIQRTEQGDSAMYLCASSFPDKRQGTNTEAFFGQGTRLTVV.

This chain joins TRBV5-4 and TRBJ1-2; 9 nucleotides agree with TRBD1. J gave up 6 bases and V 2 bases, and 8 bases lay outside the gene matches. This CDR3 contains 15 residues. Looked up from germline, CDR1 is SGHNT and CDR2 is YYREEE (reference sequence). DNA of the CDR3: TGTGCCAGCAGCTTTCTAGGACAGGGGAGTAATGGCTACACCTTC. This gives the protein CASSFLGQGSNGYTF.

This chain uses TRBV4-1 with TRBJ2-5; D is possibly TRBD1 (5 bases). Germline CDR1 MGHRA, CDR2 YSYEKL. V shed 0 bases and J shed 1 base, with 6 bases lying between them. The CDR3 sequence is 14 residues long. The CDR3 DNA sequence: TGCGCCAGCAGCCAAGAAGACAGCCAAGAGACCCAGTACTTC. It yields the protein CASSQEDSQETQYF.

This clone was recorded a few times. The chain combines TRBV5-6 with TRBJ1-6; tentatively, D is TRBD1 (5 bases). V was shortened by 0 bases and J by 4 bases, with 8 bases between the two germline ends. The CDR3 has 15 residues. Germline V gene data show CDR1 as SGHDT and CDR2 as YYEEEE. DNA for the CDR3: TGTGCCAGCAGCTTGGCACAGGTGTATAATTCACCCCTCCACTTT. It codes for CASSLAQVYNSPLHF.

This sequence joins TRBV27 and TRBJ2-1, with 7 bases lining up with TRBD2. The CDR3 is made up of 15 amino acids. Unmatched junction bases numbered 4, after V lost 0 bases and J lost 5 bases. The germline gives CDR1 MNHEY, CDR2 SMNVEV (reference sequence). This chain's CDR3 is CASSLSDGGNNEQFF. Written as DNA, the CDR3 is TGTGCCAGCAGTTTATCGGACGGGGGGAACAATGAGCAGTTCTTC.

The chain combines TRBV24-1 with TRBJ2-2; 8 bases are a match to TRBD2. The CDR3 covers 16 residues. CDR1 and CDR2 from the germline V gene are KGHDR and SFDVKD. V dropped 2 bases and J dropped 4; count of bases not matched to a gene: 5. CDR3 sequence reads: CATSDSWTSSTGELFF. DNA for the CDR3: TGTGCCACCAGTGATTCCTGGACTAGCTCCACCGGGGAGCTGTTTTTT.

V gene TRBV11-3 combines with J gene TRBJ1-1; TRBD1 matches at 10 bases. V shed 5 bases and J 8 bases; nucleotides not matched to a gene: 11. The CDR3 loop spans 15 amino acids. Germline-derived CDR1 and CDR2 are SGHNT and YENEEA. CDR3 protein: CASSDQKTGGAEAFF. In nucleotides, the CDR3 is TGTGCCAGCAGCGATCAAAAGACAGGGGGCGCGGAAGCTTTCTTT. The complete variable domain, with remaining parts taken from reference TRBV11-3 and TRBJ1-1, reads EAGVVQSPRYKIIEKKQPVAFWCNPISGHNTLYWYLQNLGQGPELLIRYENEEAVDDSQLPKDRFSAERLKGVDSTLKIQPAELGDSAVYLCASSDQKTGGAEAFFGQGTRLTVV.

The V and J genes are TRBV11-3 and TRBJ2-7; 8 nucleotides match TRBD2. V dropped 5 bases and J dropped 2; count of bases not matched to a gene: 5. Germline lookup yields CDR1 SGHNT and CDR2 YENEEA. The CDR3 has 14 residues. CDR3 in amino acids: CASSPRTSPYEQYF. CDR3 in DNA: TGTGCCAGCAGCCCCAGGACTAGCCCCTACGAGCAGTACTTC.

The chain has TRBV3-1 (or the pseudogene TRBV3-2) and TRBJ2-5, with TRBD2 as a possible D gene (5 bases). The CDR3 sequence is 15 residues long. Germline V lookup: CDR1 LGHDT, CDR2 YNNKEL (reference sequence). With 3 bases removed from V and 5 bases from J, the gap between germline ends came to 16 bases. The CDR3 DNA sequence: TGTGCCAGCAGCCAGACGAGCGGCCGCGGCGAGACCCAGTACTTC. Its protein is CASSQTSGRGETQYF.

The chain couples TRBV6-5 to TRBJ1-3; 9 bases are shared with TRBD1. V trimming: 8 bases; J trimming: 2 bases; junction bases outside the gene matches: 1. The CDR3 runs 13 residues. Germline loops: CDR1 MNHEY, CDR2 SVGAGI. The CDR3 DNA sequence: TGTGCCAGCCGACAGGGGGCTGGAAACACCATATATTTT. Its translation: CASRQGAGNTIYF.

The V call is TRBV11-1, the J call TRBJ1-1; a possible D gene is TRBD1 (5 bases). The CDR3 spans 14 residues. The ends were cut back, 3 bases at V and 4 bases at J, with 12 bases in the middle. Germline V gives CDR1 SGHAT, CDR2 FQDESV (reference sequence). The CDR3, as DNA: TGTGCCAGCAGCTTGGGCAGGGTGGCCACTGAAGCTTTCTTT. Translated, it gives CASSLGRVATEAFF.

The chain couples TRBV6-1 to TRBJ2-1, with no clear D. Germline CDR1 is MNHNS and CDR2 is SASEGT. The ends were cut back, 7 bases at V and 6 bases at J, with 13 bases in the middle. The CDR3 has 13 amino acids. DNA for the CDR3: TGTGCCAGCACCCCACGGGTCGGCAATGAGCAGTTCTTC. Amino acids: CASTPRVGNEQFF.

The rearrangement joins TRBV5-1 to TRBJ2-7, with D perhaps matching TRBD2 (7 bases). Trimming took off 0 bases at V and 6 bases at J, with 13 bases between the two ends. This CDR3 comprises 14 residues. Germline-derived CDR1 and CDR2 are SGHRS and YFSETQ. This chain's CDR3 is CASSLGRGAGEQYF. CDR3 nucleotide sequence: TGCGCCAGCAGCTTGGGTCGGGGGGCAGGCGAGCAGTACTTC.

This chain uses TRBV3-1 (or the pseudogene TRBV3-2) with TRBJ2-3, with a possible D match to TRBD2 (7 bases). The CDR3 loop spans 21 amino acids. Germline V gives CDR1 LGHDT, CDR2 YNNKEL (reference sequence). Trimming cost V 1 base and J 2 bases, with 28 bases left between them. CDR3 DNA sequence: TGTGCCAGCAGCCAAGCTGGACAAGGGGGGGGGAGACCTCCAAACACAGATACGCAGTATTTT. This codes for CASSQAGQGGGRPPNTDTQYF.

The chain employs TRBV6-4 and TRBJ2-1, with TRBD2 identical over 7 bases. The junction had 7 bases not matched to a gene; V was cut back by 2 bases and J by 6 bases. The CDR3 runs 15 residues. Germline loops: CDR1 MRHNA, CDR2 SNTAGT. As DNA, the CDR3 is TGTGCCAGCAGTGACGGCCAGCGGGATCGCAATGAGCAGTTCTTC. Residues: CASSDGQRDRNEQFF.

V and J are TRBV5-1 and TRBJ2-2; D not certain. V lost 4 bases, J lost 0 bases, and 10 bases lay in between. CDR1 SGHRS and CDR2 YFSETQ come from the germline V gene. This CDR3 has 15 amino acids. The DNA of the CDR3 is TGCGCCAGCAGCCCCCGCGGCCCGAACACCGGGGAGCTGTTTTTT. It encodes CASSPRGPNTGELFF.